These 4 T cell receptor beta chains were sequenced from one sample in a study of shared clonotypes between healthy human individuals. Assay used: immunoSEQ multiplex PCR; TCRdb lists only in-frame clones, some missing. The table has 1,500,000 or so clones, 98% seen once. Material for sequencing was naive CD4+ T cells sorted from blood. The subset here: CD45RA+ positively selected. Every receptor here comes from a man aged 25 to 40 in good health.

This clone was recorded once. The chain couples TRBV7-6 to TRBJ1-2; unclear D gene. From germline, CDR1 is SGHVS and CDR2 FNYEAQ. V was shortened by 5 bases and J by 3 bases, with 7 bases between the two germline ends. The CDR3 totals 12 residues. The CDR3 protein is CASSQTDYGYTF. As DNA, the CDR3 is TGTGCCAGCAGCCAGACGGACTATGGCTACACCTTC.

This chain uses TRBV2 with TRBJ2-1; D could derive from TRBD1 or TRBD2 (5 bases each). The length of the CDR3 is 14 residues. Per the germline V gene, CDR1 is SNHLY and CDR2 is FYNNEI. V lost 7 bases and J lost 6, with 16 bases in between. Here the CDR3 reads CASMGLASPNEQFF. As DNA, the CDR3 is TGTGCCAGCATGGGGCTAGCTAGCCCCAATGAGCAGTTCTTC.

About this clone: In the same sample, other DNA sequences code for this CDR3. The V and J genes are TRBV18 and TRBJ1-5; 7 bases are shared with TRBD1. V was pared by 2 bases and J by 5 bases, with 6 bases of the junction left unmatched. CDR1 and CDR2 (germline): KGHSH, LQKENI. The CDR3 contains 15 residues. Here the CDR3 DNA reads TGTGCCAGCTCACCAAACAGGGGTCCGGATCAGCCCCAGCATTTT. This translates into CASSPNRGPDQPQHF.

The V and J genes are TRBV21-1 and TRBJ2-1. TRBV21-1 is a known pseudogene. CDR3 length: 12 residues. The CDR3 loop is CASSKAWNEQFF. In nucleotides, the CDR3 is TGTGCCAGCAGCAAAGCTTGGAATGAGCAGTTCTTC.